Sequencing of this TCR beta chain was carried out in a study of prognosis after radiotherapy for stage I lung cancer. This clonotype was seen many times. CDR1 is SNHLY and CDR2 is FYNNEI in the germline V gene. Trimming took 5 bases from V and 2 from J, leaving 10 bases between them. This CDR3 region has 14 residues. The TCR beta CDR3 region was amplified from genomic DNA, with two rounds of multiplex PCR being used for the amplification. Primers (each specific to one TRBV or TRBJ gene) were used in first-round PCR. From the multiplex PCR reads, TCRdb called clonotypes with MiXCR, one entry per CDR3 protein. The sample carries fewer than 35,000 distinct CDR3 sequences, about a third recorded once.

This chain joins TRBV2 and TRBJ2-1; D gene unclear. Source: PBMCs, taken before or after stereotactic body radiation therapy (not recorded which). This TCR was sampled from a donor aged 50 or older with non-small cell lung cancer. CDR3 sequence reads: CASSLQITYNEQFF. CDR3 in DNA: TGTGCCAGCAGTTTACAGATAACCTACAATGAGCAGTTCTTC.